This TCR beta chain appears in the sequencing data of a study of precursors of human CD4 cytotoxic T cells (dated by TCRdb to between 2018 and 2020). In terms of the full investigation: In total, approximately 14 donors contributed CD4+ memory subsets to the bulk TCR-seq analysis. Sequences for both the TCRalpha and TCRbeta chains came out of the TCR-seq analysis of 14 donors (table S7).

These reads were obtained on an Illumina MiSeq. The authors' pipeline ran thus. The Shannon-Wiener index, computed in VDJtools, was used to measure repertoire diversity. TCRbeta clonotypes with a clonotype frequency of at least 3 were defined as expanded. The public reads were run again by TCRdb, first through fastp at Q25 and then through MiXCR, and only productive beta chains were kept. Rows with a matching CDR3 protein are joined into one entry that keeps the most common DNA and genes. The authors' filters were not applied to this entry. The sample table lists around 710 distinct CDR3 sequences, roughly an eighth of them with a count of one. Jointly, the top ten make up less than 9% of the sample. To test for a precursor-effector relationship among CD4 cytotoxic T cells, four sorted CD4+ memory subsets (TCM, TEM, IL-7Rhigh TEMRA, IL-7R- TEMRA) underwent bulk UMI-based TCR sequencing. Cells were obtained from peripheral blood mononuclear cells isolated from human blood.

In its sample, this clonotype comes out as large (0.1 to 1%). No antigen is known for it. No base quality information exists; no much larger clone differs at one position. What the study reported, not specific to this receptor: The authors noted that a human observational design cannot definitively establish the direction of differentiation between precursor and effector cells. Expanded effector clonotypes made up a larger fraction of IL-7Rhigh TEMRA clonotypes than of TEM or TCM clonotypes. Only about 95% of the 14 donors were included in some of the bulk TCR-seq comparisons, which suggests that not every subset was available for every donor. IL-7Rhigh and IL-7R- TEMRA subsets showed more restricted TCR repertoires, with lower diversity and more expanded clonotypes, than TCM and TEM subsets.

From a lookup of the germline V gene, CDR1 and CDR2 are SGHTA and FQGTGA. Deletion took 1 base off V and 5 bases off J, with a span of 13 bases between the germline ends. Counted from cysteine to phenylalanine, this CDR3 has 15 amino acids. The sequence is cut down to CDR3 DNA, 45 bases in frame from base 1. The specimen was memory CD4+ T cells from blood (PBMCs). This clonotype was obtained from a human donor in good health. The V and J genes are TRBV7-3 and TRBJ2-3; TRBD1 is possibly the D segment (6 matching bases). At the DNA level, the sequence is TGTGCCAGCAGCTTAATTCGCCGGGACAAAGATACGCAGTATTTT. It translates to CASSLIRRDKDTQYF.